The next 20 T cell receptor beta chains were all read from a single sample in a study of CD8 T cells in ankylosing spondylitis. Using its own MiXCR run on the 5' RACE reads, TCRdb lists one record per CDR3 protein. This repertoire shows roughly 35,000 distinct CDR3 sequences, roughly 13% found once; its top ten account for less than 40%. Material for sequencing was synovial fluid, either unsorted or a sorted T cell fraction (not recorded which). These receptors all come from a male donor with ankylosing spondylitis.

The V gene is TRBV27, the J gene TRBJ2-2, with D unclear. The V gene lost 3 bases and the J gene lost 6 bases, with 8 bases spanning the gap. CDR3 size: 13 residues. The germline gives CDR1 MNHEY, CDR2 SMNVEV (reference sequence). DNA for the CDR3: TGTGCCAGCAGTTTTGAGTTTTCCGGGGAGCTGTTTTTT. It encodes CASSFEFSGELFF.

This clonotype has a count of ten or more. The J gene is TRBJ2-1, the V gene TRBV6-5; D remains unclear. With 2 bases removed from V and 4 bases from J, the gap between germline ends came to 9 bases. The germline V gene has CDR1 MNHEY and CDR2 SVGAGI. This CDR3 comprises 14 residues. The CDR3 is CASSYVGGYNEQFF. Here the CDR3 DNA reads TGTGCCAGCAGTTACGTCGGTGGATACAATGAGCAGTTCTTC.

A note on this clonotype: A clone one base away is much larger, so this may be a read error. The V and J genes are TRBV9 and TRBJ1-5; TRBD1 might be the D (5 bases). Germline V gene sequence: CDR1 SGDLS, CDR2 YYNGEE. Trimming removed 3 bases from V and 4 bases from J, with 11 bases in between. The CDR3 is 14 amino acids. CDR3 coding DNA: TGTGCCAGCAGCGGGGCAGGGCTTAATCAGCCCCAGCATTTT. Protein sequence: CASSGAGLNQPQHF. The full variable domain, with the rest looked up from reference TRBV9 and TRBJ1-5, is DSGVTQTPKHLITATGQRVTLRCSPRSGDLSVYWYQQSLDQGLQFLIQYYNGEERAKGNILERFSAQQFPDLHSELNLSSLELGDSALYFCASSGAGLNQPQHFGDGTRLSIL.

This chain joins TRBV7-2 and TRBJ1-6, with D hard to call. V was cut by 2 bases and J by 6 bases, with 11 bases left in between. Germline V CDR1 and CDR2: SGHTA, FQGNSA. The CDR3 contains 15 residues. The CDR3 spells CASSLQRVGNSPLHF. The CDR3 DNA reads TGTGCCAGCAGCTTACAACGGGTCGGTAATTCACCCCTCCACTTT.

This clonotype showed up many times. The chain combines TRBV7-9 with TRBJ1-6; the D is unclear. The CDR3 consists of 12 residues. The germline CDR1 and CDR2 sequences are SEHNR and FQNEAQ (reference sequence). The V and J ends lost 5 bases and 14 bases respectively, with 13 bases between them. CDR3: CASSLSGTALHF. CDR3 DNA: TGTGCCAGCAGCCTGTCGGGCACCGCCCTCCACTTT.

Comments on this clonotype: A much larger clonotype is one base distant, so this may be a read error. No conserved phenylalanine or tryptophan is present at the end of the CDR3, so a read error is the likely explanation. J is TRBJ2-5 and V is TRBV5-1; TRBD2 matches at 8 bases. After removal of 5 bases from V and 4 bases from J, the junction contained 10 bases not matched to a gene. The CDR3 length is 15 residues. The V gene's germline CDR1 is SGHRS and CDR2 YFSETQ. The CDR3, as DNA: TGCGCCAGCAGATGGGGAGCGGGAGTTCGAGAGACCCAGTACCTC. Protein: CASRWGAGVRETQYL.

In this sample, this clonotype turned up a few times. V is TRBV20-1 and J is TRBJ2-7; either TRBD1 or TRBD2 may fit D (5 bases each). The V gene lost 6 bases and the J gene lost 3 bases, with 15 bases spanning the gap. This CDR3 is built from 13 residues. Germline V gene data show CDR1 as DFQATT and CDR2 as SNEGSKA (reference sequence). The CDR3 coding sequence is TGCAGTGCCGTCGGGGCGCGCAACTACGAGCAGTACTTC. This translates into CSAVGARNYEQYF.

This chain connects TRBV20-1 to TRBJ2-5, with 8 positions matching TRBD2. The CDR3 runs 13 residues. V shed 5 bases, J shed 5 bases, and the junction held 7 bases outside the gene matches. CDR1 is DFQATT, CDR2 SNEGSKA, per germline (reference sequence). CDR3 sequence (DNA): TGCAGTGCTGACTTCGCGGGGGGTGAGACCCAGTACTTC. The encoded protein is CSADFAGGETQYF.

This clonotype was observed a handful of times. The gene calls are TRBV28 and TRBJ1-5; no reliable D call. Germline loops: CDR1 MDHEN, CDR2 SYDVKM. CDR3 length equals 15 residues. With 6 bases removed from V and 7 bases from J, the gap between germline ends came to 19 bases. CDR3 residues: CASSQWAGVEQPQHF. The CDR3 DNA reads as TGTGCCAGCAGCCAATGGGCCGGGGTTGAACAGCCCCAGCATTTT. The whole variable domain, remainder taken from reference TRBV28 and TRBJ1-5, is DVKVTQSSRYLVKRTGEKVFLECVQDMDHENMFWYRQDPGLGLRLIYFSYDVKMKEKGDIPEGYSVSREKKERFSLILESASTNQTSMYLCASSQWAGVEQPQHFGDGTRLSIL.

This clonotype was seen more than once but under ten times. The chain carries TRBV29-1 and TRBJ2-1, with D uncertain. This CDR3 has 14 residues. Germline CDR1 reads SQVTM; CDR2 reads ANQGSEA. The V and J ends lost 6 bases and 5 bases respectively, with 17 bases between them. The CDR3 DNA is TGCAGCGTCCCTTTGGGGAACAACCACAATGAGCAGTTCTTC. Translating it yields CSVPLGNNHNEQFF.

V gene TRBV4-3 combines with J gene TRBJ1-2; 9 positions agree with TRBD1. CDR3 length equals 15 residues. V lost 4 bases to trimming and J lost 4 bases; unmatched junction nucleotides: 7. The germline gives CDR1 LGHNA, CDR2 YSLEER. The CDR3 sequence: CASSPGTGHVYGYTF. Written as DNA, the CDR3 is TGCGCCAGCAGCCCGGGGACAGGGCACGTCTATGGCTACACCTTC.

The rearrangement joins TRBV4-3 to TRBJ2-3, with D perhaps being TRBD1 or TRBD2 (5 bases each). CDR1 and CDR2 from the germline V gene are LGHNA and YSLEER. The CDR3 has 17 residues. V shed 4 bases and J shed 0 bases, with 17 bases lying between them. The CDR3 sequence is CASSRVAWGSSTDTQYF. The CDR3 DNA sequence: TGCGCCAGCAGCCGGGTAGCCTGGGGGAGTAGCACAGATACGCAGTATTTT.

The V and J genes are TRBV20-1 and TRBJ1-1; D gene unclear. In germline, CDR1 is DFQATT, CDR2 SNEGSKA (reference sequence). The CDR3 spans 14 residues. V lost 3 bases, J lost 4 bases, and 15 bases lay in between. The CDR3 loop reads CSASNAQQITEAFF. DNA of the CDR3: TGCAGTGCTAGTAACGCTCAACAGATCACTGAAGCTTTCTTT.

The V and J genes are TRBV20-1 and TRBJ2-5; D might be TRBD1 (6 bases). V lost 4 bases, J lost 5 bases, and 20 bases lay in between. Per the germline V gene, CDR1 is DFQATT and CDR2 is SNEGSKA (reference sequence). The CDR3 length is 15 residues. CDR3 coding DNA: TGCAGTGCTACCAACTTCAGGGGATCGGGGGAGACCCAGTACTTC. It specifies CSATNFRGSGETQYF.

A few counts support this clonotype. This chain connects TRBV6-4 to TRBJ2-1; 10 nucleotides match TRBD2. Losses at the gene ends were 0 bases for V and 3 bases for J; bases not matched to a gene: 2. Germline V CDR1 and CDR2: MRHNA, SNTAGT. CDR3 length: 16 amino acids. CDR3 in amino acids: CASSDSASGSYNEQFF. CDR3 in DNA: TGTGCCAGCAGTGACTCGGCTAGCGGGAGCTACAATGAGCAGTTCTTC.

This chain uses TRBV28 with TRBJ2-4, with 7 bases fitting TRBD1. The CDR3 totals 15 residues. From germline, CDR1 is MDHEN and CDR2 SYDVKM. V lost 6 bases and J lost 4; bases outside the gene matches: 9. The CDR3 coding sequence is TGTGCCAGCAGACAGAGGACAGGAACAAAAAACATTCAGTACTTC. Its translation: CASRQRTGTKNIQYF.

This clonotype was counted many times. The chain employs TRBV6-6 and TRBJ2-2, with D possibly matching TRBD2 (7 bases). The CDR3 totals 19 residues. Germline V gene lookup returns CDR1 MNHNY and CDR2 SVGAGI (reference sequence). V was shortened by 5 bases and J by 3 bases, with 25 bases between the two germline ends. The CDR3 here is CASSTLEGGRGGDTGELFF. In DNA form, the CDR3 reads TGTGCCAGCAGTACCCTCGAGGGGGGGAGGGGTGGCGACACCGGGGAGCTGTTTTTT.

This clonotype was counted ten times or more. The J gene is TRBJ2-7, the V gene TRBV20-1; 14 nucleotides match TRBD2. Germline V CDR1 and CDR2: DFQATT, SNEGSKA (reference sequence). Trimming removed 0 bases from V and 4 bases from J; junction bases left unmatched: 11. There are 18 residues in the CDR3. The CDR3 loop is CSARDDFGLAGGNYEQYF. The CDR3 DNA reads TGCAGTGCTAGAGATGACTTCGGACTAGCGGGAGGAAATTACGAGCAGTACTTC.

There are many counts of this clonotype. J is TRBJ2-7 and V is TRBV15, with TRBD2 identical over 12 bases. Germline V CDR1 and CDR2: LNHNV, YYDKDF (reference sequence). The CDR3 is made up of 15 amino acids. V lost 4 bases and J lost 5; bases outside the gene matches: 6. The CDR3 nucleotides read TGTGCCACCAGCACTAGGACTAGCGGGATCCACGAGCAGTACTTC. This gives the protein CATSTRTSGIHEQYF.

In this sample, this clonotype turned up many times. The chain employs TRBV11-2 and TRBJ1-3, with D unclear. V gave up 8 bases and J gave up 8 bases, with 10 bases separating them. This CDR3 has 11 residues. The germline gives CDR1 SGHAT, CDR2 FQNNGV. DNA for the CDR3: TGTGCCAGCGGCCTTCAAGACACCATATATTTT. Translating gives CASGLQDTIYF.